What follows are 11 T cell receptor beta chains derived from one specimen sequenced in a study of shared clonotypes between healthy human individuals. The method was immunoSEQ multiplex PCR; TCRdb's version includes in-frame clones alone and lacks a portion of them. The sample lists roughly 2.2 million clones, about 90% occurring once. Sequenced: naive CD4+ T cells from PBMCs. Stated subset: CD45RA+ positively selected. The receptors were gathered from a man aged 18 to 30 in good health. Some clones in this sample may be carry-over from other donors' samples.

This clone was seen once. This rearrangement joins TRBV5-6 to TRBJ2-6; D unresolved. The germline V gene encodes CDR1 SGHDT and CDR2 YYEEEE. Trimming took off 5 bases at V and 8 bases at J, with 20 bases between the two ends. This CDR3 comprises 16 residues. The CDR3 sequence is CASSSEQHSIPNVLTF. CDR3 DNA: TGTGCCAGCAGTTCTGAACAGCATAGTATACCCAACGTCCTGACTTTC.

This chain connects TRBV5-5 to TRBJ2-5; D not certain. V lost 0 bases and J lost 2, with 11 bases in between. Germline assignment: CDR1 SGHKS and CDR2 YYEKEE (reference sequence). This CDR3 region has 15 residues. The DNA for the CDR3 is TGTGCCAGCAGCTTGGGTACCCCTTCTCAAGAGACCCAGTACTTC. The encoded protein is CASSLGTPSQETQYF.

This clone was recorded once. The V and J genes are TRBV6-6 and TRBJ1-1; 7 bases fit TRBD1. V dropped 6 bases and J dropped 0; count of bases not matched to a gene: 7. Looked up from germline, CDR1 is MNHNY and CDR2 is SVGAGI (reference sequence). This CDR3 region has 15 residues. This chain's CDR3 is CASRLNRGMNTEAFF. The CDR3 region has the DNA TGTGCCAGCAGATTGAACAGGGGAATGAACACTGAAGCTTTCTTT.

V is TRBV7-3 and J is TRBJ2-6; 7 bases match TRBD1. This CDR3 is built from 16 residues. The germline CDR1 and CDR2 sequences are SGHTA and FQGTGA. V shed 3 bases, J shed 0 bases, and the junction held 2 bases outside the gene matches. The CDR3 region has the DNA TGTGCCAGCAGCTTGACAGGGACCTCTGGGGCCAACGTCCTGACTTTC. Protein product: CASSLTGTSGANVLTF.

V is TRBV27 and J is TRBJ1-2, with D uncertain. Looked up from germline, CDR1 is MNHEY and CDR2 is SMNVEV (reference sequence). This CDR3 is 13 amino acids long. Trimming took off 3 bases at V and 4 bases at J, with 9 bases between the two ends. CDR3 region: CASSFILGYGYTF. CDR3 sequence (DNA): TGTGCCAGCAGTTTTATTTTGGGCTATGGCTACACCTTC.

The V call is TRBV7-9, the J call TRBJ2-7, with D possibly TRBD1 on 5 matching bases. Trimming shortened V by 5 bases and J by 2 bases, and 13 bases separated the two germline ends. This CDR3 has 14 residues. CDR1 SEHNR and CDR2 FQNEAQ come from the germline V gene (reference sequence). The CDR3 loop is CASSQRQTTYEQYF. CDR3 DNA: TGTGCCAGCAGCCAACGACAGACCACCTACGAGCAGTACTTC.

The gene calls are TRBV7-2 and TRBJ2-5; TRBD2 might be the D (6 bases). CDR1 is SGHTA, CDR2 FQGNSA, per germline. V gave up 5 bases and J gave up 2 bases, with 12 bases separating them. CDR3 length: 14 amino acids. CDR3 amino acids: CASSRAGRQETQYF. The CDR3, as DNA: TGTGCCAGCAGCCGGGCGGGGAGACAAGAGACCCAGTACTTC.

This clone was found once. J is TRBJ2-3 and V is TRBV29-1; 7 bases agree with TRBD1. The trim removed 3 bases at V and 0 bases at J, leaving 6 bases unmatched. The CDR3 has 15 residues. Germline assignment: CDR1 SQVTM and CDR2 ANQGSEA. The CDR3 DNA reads TGCAGCGTTGATTTGGCAGGGGGTAGCACAGATACGCAGTATTTT. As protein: CSVDLAGGSTDTQYF.

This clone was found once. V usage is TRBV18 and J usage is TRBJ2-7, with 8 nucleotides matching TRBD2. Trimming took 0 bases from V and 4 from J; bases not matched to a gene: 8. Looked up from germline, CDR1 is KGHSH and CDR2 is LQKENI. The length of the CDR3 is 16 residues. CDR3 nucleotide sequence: TGTGCCAGCTCACCACCGGGAAGTCTAGCGGGTTACGAGCAGTACTTC. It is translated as CASSPPGSLAGYEQYF.

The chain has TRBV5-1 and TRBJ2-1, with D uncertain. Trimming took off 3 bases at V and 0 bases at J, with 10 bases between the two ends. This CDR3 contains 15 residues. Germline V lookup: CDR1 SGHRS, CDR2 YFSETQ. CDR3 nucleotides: TGCGCCAGCAGCTCTACTCTTAGCTCCTACAATGAGCAGTTCTTC. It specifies CASSSTLSSYNEQFF.

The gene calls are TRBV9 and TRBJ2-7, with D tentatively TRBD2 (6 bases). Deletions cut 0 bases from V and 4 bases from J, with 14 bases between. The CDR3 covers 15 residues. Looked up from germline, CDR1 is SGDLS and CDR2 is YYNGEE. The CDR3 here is CASSVGTSLSYEQYF. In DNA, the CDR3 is TGTGCCAGCAGCGTAGGCACTAGCTTATCGTACGAGCAGTACTTC.